This entry lists 5 T cell receptor beta chains sequenced from one sample in a study of OX40 agonist ivuxolimab in advanced cancers. The method was immunoSEQ multiplex PCR; TCRdb's version includes in-frame clones alone and lacks a portion of them. Of 96,000 or so clones listed, roughly 91% are singletons. This material consisted of CD4+ or CD8+ T cells sorted from blood, taken in a trial of the OX40 agonist ivuxolimab. These receptors were taken from an adult with an advanced solid tumor such as melanoma, head and neck, liver or kidney cancer.

The V call is TRBV6-1, the J call TRBJ2-1; 12 bases map to TRBD2. J was trimmed by 9 bases and V by 8 bases; bases with no gene match: 5. CDR1 MNHNS and CDR2 SASEGT come from the germline V gene. The CDR3 contains 13 residues. CDR3 in amino acids: CASRLAGAPEQFF. For the CDR3, the DNA is TGTGCCAGCCGACTAGCGGGAGCTCCTGAGCAGTTCTTC.

The chain combines TRBV7-3 with TRBJ1-1; D is uncertain. Germline lookup yields CDR1 SGHTA and CDR2 FQGTGA. CDR3 length equals 15 residues. Deletions cut 3 bases from V and 1 base from J, with 12 bases between. The CDR3 nucleotides are TGTGCCAGCAGCTTTGCTCGCACAGCGAACACTGAAGCTTTCTTT. Protein: CASSFARTANTEAFF.

This chain joins TRBV7-8 and TRBJ1-1; D remains ambiguous. The CDR3 totals 13 residues. Trimming pared 3 bases from V and 1 base from J, leaving 6 bases between. Germline loops: CDR1 SGHVS, CDR2 FQNEAQ. For the CDR3, the DNA is TGTGCCAGCAGCTTTACAGAGAACACTGAAGCTTTCTTT. Protein sequence: CASSFTENTEAFF.

The sample holds a few counts of this clone. The CDR3 DNA reads TGTGCCAGCAACTCTCAGAGGTATGGCTACACCTTC. Its protein is CASNSQRYGYTF. The genes are TRBV9 and TRBJ1-2; D uncertain. The CDR3 has 12 residues. CDR1 and CDR2 (germline): SGDLS, YYNGEE. V was shortened by 6 bases and J by 5 bases, with 11 bases between the two germline ends.

The V and J genes are TRBV15 and TRBJ2-7; TRBD2 matches at 12 bases. This CDR3 is built from 20 residues. CDR1 is LNHNV and CDR2 is YYDKDF in the germline V gene (reference sequence). The junction had 16 bases not matched to a gene; V was cut back by 1 base and J by 3 bases. The CDR3 DNA is TGTGCCACCAGCAGAGTAGGACTAGCGGGATTTTTAGGGCGGAACTACGAGCAGTACTTC. Its protein product is CATSRVGLAGFLGRNYEQYF. The variable domain in full, with the rest retrieved from reference TRBV15 and TRBJ2-7, is DAMVIQNPRYQVTQFGKPVTLSCSQTLNHNVMYWYQQKSSQAPKLLFHYYDKDFNNEADTPDNFQSRRPNTSFCFLDIRSPGLGDTAMYLCATSRVGLAGFLGRNYEQYFGPGTRLTVT.